A single sample is the source of the 14 T cell receptor beta chains below, sequenced in a study of blood T cell repertoires in COVID-19. Clones were read by immunoSEQ multiplex PCR, and TCRdb kept only the in-frame ones, dropping some. This sample has 200,000 to 250,000 clones; roughly 76% occur once, and the top ten carry 6.5% to 8.5%. Sequencing was performed on peripheral blood. The receptors stem from a woman of 80 years or more with COVID-19, enrolled during active disease.

The gene calls are TRBV12-5 and TRBJ2-5; TRBD1 matches at 7 bases. J gave up 8 bases and V 6 bases, and 9 bases lay outside the gene matches. Germline V lookup: CDR1 LGHNT, CDR2 FRNRAP. This CDR3 has 13 residues. The CDR3 nucleotides are TGTGCTAGTGGGTCTCCAGGGGGTAATACCCAGTACTTC. Amino acids: CASGSPGGNTQYF. The full variable domain, with the rest looked up from reference TRBV12-5 and TRBJ2-5, is DARVTQTPRHKVTEMGQEVTMRCQPILGHNTVFWYRQTMMQGLELLAYFRNRAPLDDSGMPKDRFSAEMPDATLATLKIQPSEPRDSAVYFCASGSPGGNTQYFGPGTRLLVL.

V gene TRBV5-4 combines with J gene TRBJ2-2, with 12 bases identical to TRBD2. This CDR3 is 16 amino acids long. V was clipped by 4 bases and J by 4 bases; unmatched bases: 5. Germline CDR1 is SGHNT and CDR2 is YYREEE (reference sequence). In nucleotides, the CDR3 is TGTGCCAGCAGCATCCCGGGACTAGCGGGCACCGGGGAGCTGTTTTTT. As protein: CASSIPGLAGTGELFF.

The chain joins TRBV2 to TRBJ2-2, with 11 bases matching TRBD1. There are 19 residues in the CDR3. Germline CDR1 SNHLY, CDR2 FYNNEI. V dropped 4 bases and J dropped 6; count of bases not matched to a gene: 16. The CDR3 bases are TGTGCCAGCAGTGTCGACGGGGACAGGGGGATTCGAACGGCCGGGGAGCTGTTTTTT. Residues: CASSVDGDRGIRTAGELFF.

This chain connects TRBV3-1 (or the pseudogene TRBV3-2) to TRBJ1-2; D gene uncertain. Trimming took off 3 bases at V and 2 bases at J, with 7 bases between the two ends. Germline CDR1 and CDR2: LGHDT and YNNKEL (reference sequence). The CDR3 extends over 13 amino acids. CDR3 sequence reads: CASSHLGNYGYTF. CDR3 DNA: TGTGCCAGCAGCCACCTCGGGAACTATGGCTACACCTTC.

The chain's CDR3 is CATSRDTLGTGELFF. CDR3 DNA: TGTGCCACCAGTCGGGACACCCTGGGAACCGGGGAGCTGTTTTTT. V is TRBV24-1 and J is TRBJ2-2; tentative D call: TRBD1 (6 bases). The CDR3 is 15 amino acids. V dropped 6 bases and J dropped 5 bases, with 15 bases sitting between them. Germline CDR1 is KGHDR and CDR2 is SFDVKD.

The V call is TRBV6-5, the J call TRBJ2-5; D perhaps matches TRBD2 (6 bases). V shed 8 bases and J shed 5 bases, with 18 bases lying between them. The germline gives CDR1 MNHEY, CDR2 SVGAGI. The length of the CDR3 is 14 residues. CDR3 nucleotides: TGTGCCAGCGCACCCCACGGAGGGAGTGAGACCCAGTACTTC. Protein product: CASAPHGGSETQYF.

J is TRBJ1-1 and V is TRBV24-1, with no clear D. Per the germline V gene, CDR1 is KGHDR and CDR2 is SFDVKD. Trimming shortened V by 2 bases and J by 0 bases, and 9 bases separated the two germline ends. The CDR3 contains 15 residues. The CDR3 sequence is CATSDSRDLNTEAFF. CDR3 in DNA: TGTGCCACCAGTGATTCCCGAGACTTGAACACTGAAGCTTTCTTT.

The rearrangement uses TRBV6-1 and TRBJ1-6, with 7 positions matching TRBD1. CDR1 is MNHNS, CDR2 SASEGT, per germline. The trim removed 2 bases at V and 0 bases at J, leaving 4 bases unmatched. CDR3 size: 17 residues. Here the CDR3 reads CASSELQGSSYNSPLHF. The DNA of the CDR3 is TGTGCCAGCAGTGAACTACAGGGGAGCTCCTATAATTCACCCCTCCACTTT.

The chain links TRBV3-1 (or the pseudogene TRBV3-2) to TRBJ1-2; D remains ambiguous. This CDR3 is 12 amino acids long. Germline lookup yields CDR1 LGHDT and CDR2 YNNKEL (reference sequence). V was shortened by 0 bases and J by 5 bases, with 4 bases between the two germline ends. CDR3 sequence: CASSQESYGYTF. CDR3 DNA: TGTGCCAGCAGCCAAGAGTCATATGGCTACACCTTC.

This chain links TRBV18 with TRBJ2-7, with 7 bases lining up with TRBD2. CDR1 is KGHSH, CDR2 LQKENI, per germline. There are 14 residues in the CDR3. The trim removed 3 bases at V and 4 bases at J, leaving 6 bases unmatched. CDR3 residues: CASSPRGDSYEQYF. CDR3 coding DNA: TGTGCCAGCTCACCCCGGGGGGACTCGTACGAGCAGTACTTC.

This chain links TRBV11-2 with TRBJ1-3; no clear D. Trimming left V 2 bases short and J 0 bases short, with 5 bases between. The CDR3 covers 14 residues. Germline V CDR1 and CDR2: SGHAT, FQNNGV. The CDR3, as DNA: TGTGCCAGCAGCTTATCGTACTCTGGAAACACCATATATTTT. It is translated as CASSLSYSGNTIYF.

The gene calls are TRBV6-2 or TRBV6-3 and TRBJ2-3; 10 positions match TRBD2. The CDR3 spans 15 residues. Trimming removed 2 bases from V and 2 bases from J; junction bases left unmatched: 1. In germline, CDR1 is MNHEY, CDR2 SVGEGT. The CDR3 region has the DNA TGTGCCAGCAGTTACGGGACTAGCGTCACAGATACGCAGTATTTT. This sequence encodes CASSYGTSVTDTQYF.

CDR3 loop: CASSLVAGNYEQYF. In nucleotides, the CDR3 is TGTGCCAGCAGCTTAGTTGCAGGGAACTACGAGCAGTACTTC. The rearrangement uses TRBV7-2 and TRBJ2-7, with a possible D match to TRBD1 (5 bases). The V end lost 1 base, the J end lost 3 bases, and 10 bases lay between the germline ends. Germline assignment: CDR1 SGHTA and CDR2 FQGNSA. The CDR3 has 14 amino acids. The entire variable domain, with the rest obtained from reference TRBV7-2 and TRBJ2-7, is as follows: GAGVSQSPSNKVTEKGKDVELRCDPISGHTALYWYRQSLGQGLEFLIYFQGNSAPDKSGLPSDRFSAERTGGSVSTLTIQRTQQEDSAVYLCASSLVAGNYEQYFGPGTRLTVT.

The chain recombines TRBV5-4 with TRBJ2-3, with D possibly matching TRBD2 (6 bases). Germline values: CDR1 SGHNT, CDR2 YYREEE (reference sequence). The V end lost 4 bases, the J end lost 2 bases, and 14 bases lay between the germline ends. The CDR3 is 15 amino acids. The CDR3 reads CASSPFAGSTDTQYF. For the CDR3, the DNA is TGTGCCAGCAGCCCCTTTGCGGGATCCACAGATACGCAGTATTTT.